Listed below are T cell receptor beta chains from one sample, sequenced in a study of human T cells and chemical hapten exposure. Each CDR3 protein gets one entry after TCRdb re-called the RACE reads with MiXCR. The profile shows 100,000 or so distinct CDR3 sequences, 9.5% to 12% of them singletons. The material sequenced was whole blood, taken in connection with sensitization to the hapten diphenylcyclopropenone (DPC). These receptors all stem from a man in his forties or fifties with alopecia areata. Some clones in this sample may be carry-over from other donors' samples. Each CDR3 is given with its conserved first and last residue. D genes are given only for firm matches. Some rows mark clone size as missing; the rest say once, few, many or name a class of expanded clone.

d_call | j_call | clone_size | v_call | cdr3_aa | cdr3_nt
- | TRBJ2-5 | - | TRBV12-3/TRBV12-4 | CASTQRDIQETQYF | TGTGCCAGCACCCAAAGGGACATACAAGAGACCCAGTACTTC
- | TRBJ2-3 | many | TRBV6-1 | CASSQGSGTDTQYF | TGTGCCAGCAGTCAAGGGTCGGGCACAGATACGCAGTATTTT
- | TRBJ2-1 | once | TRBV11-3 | CASSLDRTNEQFF | TGTGCCAGCAGCTTAGATCGAACCAATGAGCAGTTCTTC
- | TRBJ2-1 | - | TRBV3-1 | CASSQGNNEQFF | TGTGCCAGCAGCCAAGGAAACAATGAGCAGTTCTTC
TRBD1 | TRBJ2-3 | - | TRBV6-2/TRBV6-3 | CASSYHGQGVGTDTQYF | TGTGCCAGCAGTTACCACGGACAGGGGGTCGGGACAGATACGCAGTATTTT
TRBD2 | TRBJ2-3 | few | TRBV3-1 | CASRLSGTSGSTDTQYF | TGTGCCAGCAGACTCTCCGGGACTAGCGGGAGCACAGATACGCAGTATTTT
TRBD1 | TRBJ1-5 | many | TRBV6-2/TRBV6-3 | CASSYHAGTGYNQPQHF | TGTGCCAGCAGTTACCACGCCGGGACAGGCTACAATCAGCCCCAGCATTTT
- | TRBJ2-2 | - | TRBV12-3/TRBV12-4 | CASSFRLVSTGELFF | TGTGCCAGCAGTTTTAGGCTAGTAAGCACCGGGGAGCTGTTTTTT
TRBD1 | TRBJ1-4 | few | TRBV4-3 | CASSQDRTGVNEKLFF | TGCGCCAGCAGCCAAGACCGGACAGGTGTCAATGAAAAACTGTTTTTT
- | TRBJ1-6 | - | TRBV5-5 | CASSVGQTSSYNSPLHF | TGTGCCAGCAGCGTCGGCCAGACGAGCTCCTATAATTCACCCCTCCACTTT
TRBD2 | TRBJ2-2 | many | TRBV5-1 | CASSYGTSGRLANTGELFF | TGCGCCAGCAGCTATGGGACTAGCGGGAGGCTTGCGAACACCGGGGAGCTGTTTTTT
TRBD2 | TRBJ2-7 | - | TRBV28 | CPPQTSGPYEQYF | TGCCCGCCCCAGACTAGCGGCCCCTACGAGCAGTACTTC
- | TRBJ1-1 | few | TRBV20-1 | CSARDLQGSPVNTEAFF | TGCAGTGCTAGAGATCTTCAGGGAAGTCCCGTGAACACTGAAGCTTTCTTT
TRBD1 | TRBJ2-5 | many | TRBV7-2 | CASSSRPGGQETQYF | TGTGCCAGCAGCTCCCGTCCAGGGGGCCAAGAGACCCAGTACTTC
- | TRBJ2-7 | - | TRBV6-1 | CASSDNSYEQYF | TGTGCCAGCAGTGATAACAGCTACGAGCAGTACTTC
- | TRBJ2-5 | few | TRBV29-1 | CSVVESGVETQYF | TGCAGCGTTGTGGAATCGGGGGTTGAGACCCAGTACTTC
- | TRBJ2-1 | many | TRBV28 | CASRSGAVNNEQFF | TGTGCCAGCAGATCGGGGGCAGTGAACAATGAGCAGTTCTTC
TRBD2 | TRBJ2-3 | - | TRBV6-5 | CASSSVGAGGPRDTQYF | TGTGCCAGCAGCTCGGTAGGGGCGGGAGGGCCGCGGGATACGCAGTATTTT
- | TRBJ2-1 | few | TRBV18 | CASSQLSGSYNEQFF | TGTGCCAGCTCGCAACTTAGCGGTTCCTACAATGAGCAGTTCTTC
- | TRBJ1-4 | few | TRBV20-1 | CSAPQGGGEKLFF | TGCAGTGCTCCACAGGGCGGCGGTGAAAAACTGTTTTTT
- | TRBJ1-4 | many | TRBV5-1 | CASSLGDKLAEKLFF | TGCGCCAGCAGCTTGGGCGACAAGCTCGCAGAAAAACTGTTTTTT
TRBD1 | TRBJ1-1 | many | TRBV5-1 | CASSKDRGITEAFF | TGCGCCAGCAGCAAAGACAGGGGGATCACTGAAGCTTTCTTT
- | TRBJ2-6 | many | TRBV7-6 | CASSLVPRSGANVLTF | TGTGCCAGCAGCTTAGTACCGCGCTCTGGGGCCAACGTCCTGACTTTC
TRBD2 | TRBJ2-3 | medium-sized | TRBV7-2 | CASSLGLAGGDTQYF | TGTGCCAGCAGTTTGGGACTAGCGGGGGGTGATACGCAGTATTTT
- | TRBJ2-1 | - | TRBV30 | CAWSSIREQFF | TGTGCCTGGAGTAGTATCCGTGAGCAGTTCTTC
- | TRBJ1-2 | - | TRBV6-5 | CASSLMRIIGIVGRRYGYTF | TGTGCCAGCAGCTTGATGCGAATAATTGGAATTGTAGGACGCCGCTATGGCTACACCTTC
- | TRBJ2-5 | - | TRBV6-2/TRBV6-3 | CASTVILGGRETQYF | TGTGCCAGCACCGTTATCCTGGGGGGCCGGGAGACCCAGTACTTC
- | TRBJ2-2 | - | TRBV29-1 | CSVASPGVIGELFF | TGCAGCGTTGCAAGTCCAGGGGTTATCGGGGAGCTGTTTTTT
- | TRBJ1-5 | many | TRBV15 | CATSRDLNQPQHF | TGTGCCACCAGCAGGGATTTGAATCAGCCCCAGCATTTT
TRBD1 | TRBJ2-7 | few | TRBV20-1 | CSARRTGGWYEQYF | TGCAGTGCTCGTAGGACAGGGGGCTGGTACGAGCAGTACTTC
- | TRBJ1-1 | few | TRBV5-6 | CASSFRAGRPTEAFF | TGTGCCAGCAGCTTCAGGGCAGGACGTCCCACTGAAGCTTTCTTT
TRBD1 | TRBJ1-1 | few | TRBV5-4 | CASSLAPWRQGASEAFF | TGTGCCAGCAGCTTGGCCCCATGGAGACAGGGGGCCTCTGAAGCTTTCTTT
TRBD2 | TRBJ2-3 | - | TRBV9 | CASSWTSGNVIDTQYF | TGTGCCAGCAGCTGGACTAGCGGGAATGTTATAGATACGCAGTATTTT
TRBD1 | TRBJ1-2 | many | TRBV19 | CASSDQSGTGVNYGYTF | TGTGCCAGTTCCGACCAATCCGGGACAGGGGTTAACTATGGCTACACCTTC
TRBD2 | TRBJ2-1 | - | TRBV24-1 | CATSDAGRGGYNEQFF | TGTGCCACCAGTGATGCGGGGCGCGGGGGGTACAATGAGCAGTTCTTC
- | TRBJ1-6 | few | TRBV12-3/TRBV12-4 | CASSLSAVTSPLHF | TGTGCCAGCAGTTTATCGGCGGTTACCTCACCCCTCCACTTT
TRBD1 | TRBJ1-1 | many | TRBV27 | CASKWEGQGNTEAFF | TGTGCCAGCAAGTGGGAGGGACAGGGGAACACTGAAGCTTTCTTT
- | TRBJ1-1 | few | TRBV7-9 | CASSLQQGKEAFF | TGTGCCAGCAGCTTACAACAGGGTAAGGAAGCTTTCTTT
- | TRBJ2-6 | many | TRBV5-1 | CASSTSGTGANVLTF | TGCGCCAGCAGCACATCCGGGACAGGGGCCAACGTCCTGACTTTC
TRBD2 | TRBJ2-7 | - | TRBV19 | CASSIPGLGRYEQYF | TGTGCCAGTAGTATACCGGGACTAGGCAGATACGAGCAGTACTTC
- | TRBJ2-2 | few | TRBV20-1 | CSASSSSSGIAGTGELFF | TGCAGTGCTAGTTCTTCATCATCGGGAATAGCAGGCACCGGGGAGCTGTTTTTT
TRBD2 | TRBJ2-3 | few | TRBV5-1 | CASSFEWDGRPGDTQYF | TGCGCCAGCAGCTTCGAGTGGGACGGGAGGCCGGGAGATACGCAGTATTTT
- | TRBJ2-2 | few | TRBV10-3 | CAISESGASTGELFF | TGTGCCATCAGTGAGTCTGGGGCTTCCACCGGGGAGCTGTTTTTT
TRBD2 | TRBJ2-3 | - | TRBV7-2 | CASSLAPSPGLAPGDTQYF | TGTGCCAGCAGCTTAGCCCCTAGCCCCGGACTAGCGCCTGGAGATACGCAGTATTTT
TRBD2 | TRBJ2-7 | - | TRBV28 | CASNTGTSGSREQYF | TGTGCCAGCAACACCGGGACTAGCGGGAGCCGCGAGCAGTACTTC
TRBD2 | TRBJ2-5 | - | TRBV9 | CASSPQGGGYQETQYF | TGTGCCAGCAGCCCCCAAGGCGGGGGGTACCAAGAGACCCAGTACTTC
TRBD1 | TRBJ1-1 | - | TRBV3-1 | CASSTNQGGITEAFF | TGTGCCAGCAGCACCAATCAAGGGGGCATCACTGAAGCTTTCTTT
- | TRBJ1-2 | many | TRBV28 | CASRPGDGYYGYTF | TGTGCCAGCAGGCCAGGGGACGGATATTATGGCTACACCTTC
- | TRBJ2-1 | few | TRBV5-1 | CASSLPGLLDRDPYSSPYNEQFF | TGCGCCAGCAGCTTACCGGGACTTTTAGACCGGGACCCTTACTCGAGTCCCTACAATGAGCAGTTCTTC
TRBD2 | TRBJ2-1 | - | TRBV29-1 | CSVDIAGGYNEQFF | TGCAGCGTTGATATAGCGGGAGGGTACAATGAGCAGTTCTTC
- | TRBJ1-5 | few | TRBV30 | CAWSVRGQLNQPQHF | TGTGCCTGGAGTGTACGAGGACAGCTAAATCAGCCCCAGCATTTT
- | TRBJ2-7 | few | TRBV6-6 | CASSPNQGYEQYF | TGTGCCAGCAGTCCTAACCAGGGGTACGAGCAGTACTTC
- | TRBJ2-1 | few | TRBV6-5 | CASSSPNEQFF | TGTGCCAGCAGCTCCCCTAATGAGCAGTTCTTC
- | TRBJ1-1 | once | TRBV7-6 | CASSPTRVYAEAFF | TGTGCCAGCAGCCCCACCCGGGTTTACGCTGAAGCTTTCTTT